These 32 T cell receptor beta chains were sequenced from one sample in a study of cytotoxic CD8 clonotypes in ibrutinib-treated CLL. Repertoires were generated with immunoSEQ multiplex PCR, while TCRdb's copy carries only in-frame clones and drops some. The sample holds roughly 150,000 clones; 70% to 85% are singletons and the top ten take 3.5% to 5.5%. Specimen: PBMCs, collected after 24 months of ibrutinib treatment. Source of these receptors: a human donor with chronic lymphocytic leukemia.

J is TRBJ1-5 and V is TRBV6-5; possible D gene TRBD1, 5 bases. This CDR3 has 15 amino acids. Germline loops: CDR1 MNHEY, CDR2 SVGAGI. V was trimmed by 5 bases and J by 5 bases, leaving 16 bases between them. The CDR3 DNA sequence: TGTGCCAGCAGTCCCATGGCTTTGGGGCATCAGCCCCAGCATTTT. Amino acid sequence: CASSPMALGHQPQHF.

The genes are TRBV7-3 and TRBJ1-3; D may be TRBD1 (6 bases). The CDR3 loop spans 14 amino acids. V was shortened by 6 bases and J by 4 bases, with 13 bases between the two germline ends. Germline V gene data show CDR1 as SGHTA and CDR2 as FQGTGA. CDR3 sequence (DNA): TGTGCCAGCAGTCGGCCAGGGGCGGGAAACACCATATATTTT. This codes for CASSRPGAGNTIYF.

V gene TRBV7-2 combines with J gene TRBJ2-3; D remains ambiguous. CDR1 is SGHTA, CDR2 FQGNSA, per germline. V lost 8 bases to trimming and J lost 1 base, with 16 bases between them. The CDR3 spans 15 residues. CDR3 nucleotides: TGTGCCAGCGCCACGAGGTTCTCCGGCACAGATACGCAGTATTTT. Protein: CASATRFSGTDTQYF.

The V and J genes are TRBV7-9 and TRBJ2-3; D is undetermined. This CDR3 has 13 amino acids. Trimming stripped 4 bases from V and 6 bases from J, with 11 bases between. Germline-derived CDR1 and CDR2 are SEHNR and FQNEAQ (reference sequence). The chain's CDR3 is CASSSGFRDTQYF. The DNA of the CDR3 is TGTGCCAGCAGCTCCGGCTTCAGGGATACGCAGTATTTT. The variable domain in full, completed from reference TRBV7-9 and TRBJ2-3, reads DTGVSQNPRHKITKRGQNVTFRCDPISEHNRLYWYRQTLGQGPEFLTYFQNEAQLEKSRLLSDRFSAERPKGSFSTLEIQRTEQGDSAMYLCASSSGFRDTQYFGPGTRLTVL.

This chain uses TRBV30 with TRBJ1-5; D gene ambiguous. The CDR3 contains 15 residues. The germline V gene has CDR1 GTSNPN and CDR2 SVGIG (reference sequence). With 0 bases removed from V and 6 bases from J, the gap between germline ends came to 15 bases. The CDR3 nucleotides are TGTGCCTGGAGTGTACCGGATCCAGCGGGTCAGCCCCAGCATTTT. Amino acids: CAWSVPDPAGQPQHF. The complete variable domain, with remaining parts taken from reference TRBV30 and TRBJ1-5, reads SQTIHQWPATLVQPVGSPLSLECTVEGTSNPNLYWYRQAAGRGLQLLFYSVGIGQISSEVPQNLSASRPQDRQFILSSKKLLLSDSGFYLCAWSVPDPAGQPQHFGDGTRLSIL.

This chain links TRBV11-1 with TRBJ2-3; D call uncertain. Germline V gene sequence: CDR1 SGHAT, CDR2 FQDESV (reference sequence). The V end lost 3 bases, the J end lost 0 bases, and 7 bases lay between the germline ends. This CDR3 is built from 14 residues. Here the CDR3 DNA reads TGTGCCAGCAGCTTTGAGGTTAGCACAGATACGCAGTATTTT. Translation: CASSFEVSTDTQYF. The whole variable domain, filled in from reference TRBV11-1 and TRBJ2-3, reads EAEVAQSPRYKITEKSQAVAFWCDPISGHATLYWYRQILGQGPELLVQFQDESVVDDSQLPKDRFSAERLKGVDSTLKIQPAELGDSAMYLCASSFEVSTDTQYFGPGTRLTVL.

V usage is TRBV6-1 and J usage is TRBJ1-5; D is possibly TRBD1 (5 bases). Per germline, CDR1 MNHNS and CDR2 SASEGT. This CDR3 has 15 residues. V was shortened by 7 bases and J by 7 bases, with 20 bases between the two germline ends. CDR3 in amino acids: CASTQISAGNQPQHF. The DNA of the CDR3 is TGTGCCAGCACCCAGATCTCCGCAGGGAACCAGCCCCAGCATTTT.

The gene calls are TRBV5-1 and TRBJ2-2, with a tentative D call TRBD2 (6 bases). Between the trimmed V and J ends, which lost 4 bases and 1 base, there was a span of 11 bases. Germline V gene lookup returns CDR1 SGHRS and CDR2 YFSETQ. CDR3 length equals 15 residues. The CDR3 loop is CASSEGLLNTGELFF. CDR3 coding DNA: TGCGCCAGCAGCGAGGGACTCCTGAACACCGGGGAGCTGTTTTTT. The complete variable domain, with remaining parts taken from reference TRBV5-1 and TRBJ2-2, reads KAGVTQTPRYLIKTRGQQVTLSCSPISGHRSVSWYQQTPGQGLQFLFEYFSETQRNKGNFPGRFSGRQFSNSRSEMNVSTLELGDSALYLCASSEGLLNTGELFFGEGSRLTVL.

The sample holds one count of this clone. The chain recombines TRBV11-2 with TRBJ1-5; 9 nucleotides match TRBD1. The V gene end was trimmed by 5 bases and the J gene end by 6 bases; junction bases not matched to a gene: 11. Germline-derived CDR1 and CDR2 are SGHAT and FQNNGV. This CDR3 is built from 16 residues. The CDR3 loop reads CASSSFGQGIGQPQHF. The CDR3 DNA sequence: TGTGCCAGCAGCAGCTTCGGACAGGGGATAGGTCAGCCCCAGCATTTT.

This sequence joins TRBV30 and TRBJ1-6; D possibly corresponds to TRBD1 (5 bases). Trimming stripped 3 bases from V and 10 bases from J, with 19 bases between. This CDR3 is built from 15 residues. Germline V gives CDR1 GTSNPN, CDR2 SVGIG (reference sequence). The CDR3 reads CAWSRIKGRQSPLHF. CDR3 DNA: TGTGCCTGGAGCCGGATAAAGGGGCGGCAGTCACCCCTCCACTTT. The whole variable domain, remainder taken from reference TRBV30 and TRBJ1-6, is SQTIHQWPATLVQPVGSPLSLECTVEGTSNPNLYWYRQAAGRGLQLLFYSVGIGQISSEVPQNLSASRPQDRQFILSSKKLLLSDSGFYLCAWSRIKGRQSPLHFGNGTRLTVT.

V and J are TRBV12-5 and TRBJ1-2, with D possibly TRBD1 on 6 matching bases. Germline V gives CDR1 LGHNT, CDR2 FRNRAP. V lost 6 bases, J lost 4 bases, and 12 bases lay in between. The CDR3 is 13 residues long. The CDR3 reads CASGTDRFYGYTF. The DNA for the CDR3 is TGTGCTAGTGGGACTGACAGGTTCTATGGCTACACCTTC. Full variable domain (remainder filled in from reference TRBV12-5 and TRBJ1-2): DARVTQTPRHKVTEMGQEVTMRCQPILGHNTVFWYRQTMMQGLELLAYFRNRAPLDDSGMPKDRFSAEMPDATLATLKIQPSEPRDSAVYFCASGTDRFYGYTFGSGTRLTVV.

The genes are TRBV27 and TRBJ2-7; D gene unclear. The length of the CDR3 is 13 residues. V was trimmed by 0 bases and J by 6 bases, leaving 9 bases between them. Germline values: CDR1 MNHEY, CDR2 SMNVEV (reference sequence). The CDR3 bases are TGTGCCAGCAGTTTATCCTCGGTTGTCGAGCAGTACTTC. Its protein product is CASSLSSVVEQYF.

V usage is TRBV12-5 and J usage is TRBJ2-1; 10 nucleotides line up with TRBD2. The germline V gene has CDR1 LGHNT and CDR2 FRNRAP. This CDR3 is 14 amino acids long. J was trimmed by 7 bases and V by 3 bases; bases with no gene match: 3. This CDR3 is CASGFATSGNEQFF. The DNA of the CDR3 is TGTGCTAGTGGTTTTGCGACTAGCGGGAATGAGCAGTTCTTC. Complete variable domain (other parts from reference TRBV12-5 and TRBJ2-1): DARVTQTPRHKVTEMGQEVTMRCQPILGHNTVFWYRQTMMQGLELLAYFRNRAPLDDSGMPKDRFSAEMPDATLATLKIQPSEPRDSAVYFCASGFATSGNEQFFGPGTRLTVL.

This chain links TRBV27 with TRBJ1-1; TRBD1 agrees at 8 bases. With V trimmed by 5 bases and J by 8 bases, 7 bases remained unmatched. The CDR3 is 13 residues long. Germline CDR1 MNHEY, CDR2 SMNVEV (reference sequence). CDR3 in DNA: TGTGCCAGCAGTCAAAGACAGGGGTGGGAAGCTTTCTTT. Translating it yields CASSQRQGWEAFF.

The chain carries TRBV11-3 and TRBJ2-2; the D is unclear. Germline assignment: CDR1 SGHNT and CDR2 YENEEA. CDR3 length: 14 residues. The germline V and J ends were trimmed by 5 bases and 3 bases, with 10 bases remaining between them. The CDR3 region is CASSLGRYTGELFF. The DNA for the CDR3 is TGTGCCAGCAGCCTCGGACGCTACACCGGGGAGCTGTTTTTT.

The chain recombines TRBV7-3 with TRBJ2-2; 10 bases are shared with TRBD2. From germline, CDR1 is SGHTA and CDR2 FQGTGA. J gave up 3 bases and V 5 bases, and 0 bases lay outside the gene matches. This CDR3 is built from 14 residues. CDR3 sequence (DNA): TGTGCCAGCAGCGGGACTAGCGACACCGGGGAGCTGTTTTTT. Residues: CASSGTSDTGELFF.

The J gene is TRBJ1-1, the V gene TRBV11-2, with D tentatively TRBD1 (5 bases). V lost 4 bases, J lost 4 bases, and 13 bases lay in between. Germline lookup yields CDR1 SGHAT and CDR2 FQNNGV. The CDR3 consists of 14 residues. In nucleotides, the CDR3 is TGTGCCAGCAGCTCCAGCTGGCAGGGCACTGAAGCTTTCTTT. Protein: CASSSSWQGTEAFF.

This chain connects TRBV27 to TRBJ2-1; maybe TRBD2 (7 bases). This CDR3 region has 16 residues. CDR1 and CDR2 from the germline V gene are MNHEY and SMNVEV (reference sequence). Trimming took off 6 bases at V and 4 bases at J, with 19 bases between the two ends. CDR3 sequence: CASSRSAGALYNEQFF. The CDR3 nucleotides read TGTGCCAGCAGCCGTTCGGCGGGGGCGTTATACAATGAGCAGTTCTTC.

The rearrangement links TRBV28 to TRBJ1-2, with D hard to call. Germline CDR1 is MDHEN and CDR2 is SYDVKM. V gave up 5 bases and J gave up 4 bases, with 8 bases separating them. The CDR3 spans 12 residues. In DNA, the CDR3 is TGTGCCAGCAGTCAGTACCTCTATGGCTACACCTTC. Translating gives CASSQYLYGYTF.

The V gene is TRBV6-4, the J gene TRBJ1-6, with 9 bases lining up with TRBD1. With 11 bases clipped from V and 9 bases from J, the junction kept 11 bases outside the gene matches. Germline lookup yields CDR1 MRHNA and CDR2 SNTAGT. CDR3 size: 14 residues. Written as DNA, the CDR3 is TGTGCCCACAACTCAACAGGGGGCTCTTCACCCCTCCACTTT. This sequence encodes CAHNSTGGSSPLHF.

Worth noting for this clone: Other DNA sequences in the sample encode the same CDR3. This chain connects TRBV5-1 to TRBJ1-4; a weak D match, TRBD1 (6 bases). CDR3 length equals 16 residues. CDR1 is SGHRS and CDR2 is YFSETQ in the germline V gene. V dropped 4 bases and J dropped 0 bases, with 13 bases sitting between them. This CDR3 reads CASSPTGVATNEKLFF. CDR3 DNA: TGCGCCAGCAGCCCGACAGGAGTTGCAACTAATGAAAAACTGTTTTTT.

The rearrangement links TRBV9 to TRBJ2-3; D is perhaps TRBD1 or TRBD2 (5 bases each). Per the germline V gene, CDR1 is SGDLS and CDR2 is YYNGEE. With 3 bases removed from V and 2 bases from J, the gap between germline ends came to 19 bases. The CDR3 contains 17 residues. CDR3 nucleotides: TGTGCCAGCAGCGAGGGCTCCGGTTGGGGGAACACAGATACGCAGTATTTT. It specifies CASSEGSGWGNTDTQYF.

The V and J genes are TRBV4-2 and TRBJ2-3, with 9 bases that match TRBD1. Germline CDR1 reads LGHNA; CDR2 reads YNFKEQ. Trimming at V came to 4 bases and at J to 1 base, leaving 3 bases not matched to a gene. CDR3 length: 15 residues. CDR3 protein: CASSPRTGGTDTQYF. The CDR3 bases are TGTGCCAGCAGCCCCCGGACAGGGGGCACAGATACGCAGTATTTT.

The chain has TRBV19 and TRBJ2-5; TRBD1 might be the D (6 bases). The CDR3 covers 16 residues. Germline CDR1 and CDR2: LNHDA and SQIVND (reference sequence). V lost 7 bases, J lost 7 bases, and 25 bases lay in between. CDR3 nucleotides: TGTGCCAGTACCCCGGTTTGGGCCCAGGGGCCGGCGACCCAGTACTTC. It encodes CASTPVWAQGPATQYF.

The CDR3 spells CASSGPDDQPQHF. The DNA of the CDR3 is TGTGCCAGCAGCGGCCCCGACGATCAGCCCCAGCATTTT. This rearrangement joins TRBV5-4 to TRBJ1-5; D gene ambiguous. The V end was cut by 4 bases, the J end by 5 bases, with 10 bases between. From germline, CDR1 is SGHNT and CDR2 YYREEE (reference sequence). This CDR3 contains 13 residues. Using reference TRBV5-4 and TRBJ1-5 for the parts outside the CDR3, the full variable domain is ETGVTQSPTHLIKTRGQQVTLRCSSQSGHNTVSWYQQALGQGPQFIFQYYREEENGRGNFPPRFSGLQFPNYSSELNVNALELDDSALYLCASSGPDDQPQHFGDGTRLSIL.

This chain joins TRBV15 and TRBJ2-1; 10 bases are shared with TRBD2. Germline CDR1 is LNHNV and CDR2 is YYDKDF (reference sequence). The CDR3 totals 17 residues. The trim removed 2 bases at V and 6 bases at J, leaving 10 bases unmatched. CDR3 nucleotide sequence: TGTGCCACCAGCAGACATGTAGGGACTAGCGCGCGCAATGAGCAGTTCTTC. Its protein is CATSRHVGTSARNEQFF.

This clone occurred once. The CDR3 DNA reads as TGTGCCAGCAGCTTATCAGGGTGGTCTAATGAAAAACTGTTTTTT. This gives the protein CASSLSGWSNEKLFF. The V call is TRBV7-2, the J call TRBJ1-4, with D perhaps TRBD1 (5 bases). V lost 2 bases and J 3 bases, leaving 10 bases between the germline ends. The CDR3 consists of 15 residues. Germline CDR1 reads SGHTA; CDR2 reads FQGNSA.

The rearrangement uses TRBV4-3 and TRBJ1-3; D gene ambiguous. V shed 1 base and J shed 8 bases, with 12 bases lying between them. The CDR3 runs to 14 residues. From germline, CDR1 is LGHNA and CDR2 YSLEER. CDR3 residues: CASSQVNAGDTIYF. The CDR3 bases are TGCGCCAGCAGCCAAGTCAATGCCGGAGACACCATATATTTT.

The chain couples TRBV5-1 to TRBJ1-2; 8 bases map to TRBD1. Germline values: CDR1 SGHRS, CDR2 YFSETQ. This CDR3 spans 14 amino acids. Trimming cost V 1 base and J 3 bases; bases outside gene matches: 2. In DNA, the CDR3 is TGCGCCAGCAGCTTGTTACAGGGGGACTATGGCTACACCTTC. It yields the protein CASSLLQGDYGYTF.

The CDR3 is CASSPGQAGRIAFF. CDR3 nucleotides: TGTGCCAGCAGCCCCGGACAGGCTGGGCGGATAGCTTTCTTT. The gene calls are TRBV7-3 and TRBJ1-1; 7 nucleotides align to TRBD1. Unmatched junction bases numbered 13, after V lost 5 bases and J lost 10 bases. The CDR3 has 14 amino acids. Germline V gene lookup returns CDR1 SGHTA and CDR2 FQGTGA.

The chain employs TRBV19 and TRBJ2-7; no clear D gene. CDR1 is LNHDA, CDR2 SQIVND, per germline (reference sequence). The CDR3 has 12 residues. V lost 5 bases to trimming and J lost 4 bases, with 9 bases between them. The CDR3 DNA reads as TGTGCCAGTAGTCACGGGTATTACGAGCAGTACTTC. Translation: CASSHGYYEQYF.

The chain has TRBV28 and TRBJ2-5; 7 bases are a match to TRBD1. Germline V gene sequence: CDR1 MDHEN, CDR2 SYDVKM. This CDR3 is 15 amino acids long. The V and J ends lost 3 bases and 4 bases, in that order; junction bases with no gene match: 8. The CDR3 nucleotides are TGTGCCAGCAGTTTGACAGGGCGGTCGAGAGAGACCCAGTACTTC. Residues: CASSLTGRSRETQYF.